The rows below give T cell receptor beta chains drawn from one sample of a study of T cell repertoires in cytomegalovirus infection. One entry per CDR3 protein, called by TCRdb with MiXCR from the reads. This sample has some 390,000 distinct CDR3 sequences; around 18% occur once, and the top ten carry about 10%. The sequenced sample consisted of PBMCs. Receptors originate from a human donor in good health (CMV status not recorded). Some clones in this sample may be carry-over from other donors' samples. Both conserved end residues are part of each CDR3. A D gene is named only where the DNA matches it firmly. Part of the rows lack a size; the others show once, few, many or a class for expanded clones.

v_gene: TRBV6-6
j_gene: TRBJ2-5
d_gene: .
abundance: many
CDR3nt: TGTGCCAGCAGTTACTCGCCTCAACAAGAGACCCAGTACTTC
CDR3aa: CASSYSPQQETQYF

v_gene: TRBV2
j_gene: TRBJ2-1
d_gene: TRBD2
abundance: few
CDR3nt: TGTGCCAGCACTAAGGAGCAGGGAGGGGACAATGAGCAGTTCTTC
CDR3aa: CASTKEQGGDNEQFF

v_gene: TRBV3-1
j_gene: TRBJ1-1
d_gene: TRBD1
abundance: .
CDR3nt: TGTGCCAGCAGCCCGAGGGACAGGGCTACTGAAGCTTTCTTT
CDR3aa: CASSPRDRATEAFF

v_gene: TRBV7-2
j_gene: TRBJ2-1
d_gene: TRBD1
abundance: .
CDR3nt: TGTGCCAGCAGCGCGGACAGGGTTCTCAATGAGCAGTTCTTC
CDR3aa: CASSADRVLNEQFF

v_gene: TRBV4-2
j_gene: TRBJ2-1
d_gene: .
abundance: few
CDR3nt: TGTGCCAGCAGCCGGGAAGCTAGTACCTACAATGAGCAGTTCTTC
CDR3aa: CASSREASTYNEQFF

v_gene: TRBV7-2
j_gene: TRBJ2-1
d_gene: .
abundance: many
CDR3nt: TGTGCCAGCAGCCCCACATGGAGCTCCTACAATGAGCAGTTCTTC
CDR3aa: CASSPTWSSYNEQFF

v_gene: TRBV29-1
j_gene: TRBJ2-7
d_gene: .
abundance: many
CDR3nt: TGCAGCGTTGAAGATCCTGTGAACAGTGGCACCTACGAGCAGTACTTC
CDR3aa: CSVEDPVNSGTYEQYF

v_gene: TRBV7-2
j_gene: TRBJ2-1
d_gene: .
abundance: .
CDR3nt: TGTGCCAGCAGCTTCCCCGGTGAGCAGTTCTTC
CDR3aa: CASSFPGEQFF

v_gene: TRBV6-1
j_gene: TRBJ2-5
d_gene: .
abundance: many
CDR3nt: TGTGCCAGCGCATACGACCCTGTACAAGAGACCCAGTACTTC
CDR3aa: CASAYDPVQETQYF

v_gene: TRBV7-2
j_gene: TRBJ1-5
d_gene: .
abundance: many
CDR3nt: TGTGCCAGCAGCTTAATCTTTAGTGAGCCCCAGCATTTT
CDR3aa: CASSLIFSEPQHF

v_gene: TRBV7-2
j_gene: TRBJ2-5
d_gene: TRBD2
abundance: few
CDR3nt: TGTGCCAGCAGCTTAAGCAGCGGGGGGGCCCTTCGAGAGACCCAGTACTTC
CDR3aa: CASSLSSGGALRETQYF

v_gene: TRBV7-2
j_gene: TRBJ2-3
d_gene: .
abundance: .
CDR3nt: TGTGCCAGCAGTGAGACAGACACAGATACGCAGTATTTT
CDR3aa: CASSETDTDTQYF

v_gene: TRBV11-2
j_gene: TRBJ1-1
d_gene: .
abundance: many
CDR3nt: TGTGCCAGCAGCTTAGTCGGGGATTCTGAAGCTTTCTTT
CDR3aa: CASSLVGDSEAFF

v_gene: TRBV11-2
j_gene: TRBJ1-4
d_gene: .
abundance: .
CDR3nt: TGTGCCAGCAGCTTAGGCGCCAGGGTATTCGGTAATGAAAAACTGTTTTTT
CDR3aa: CASSLGARVFGNEKLFF

v_gene: TRBV5-4
j_gene: TRBJ1-1
d_gene: .
abundance: .
CDR3nt: TGTGCCAGCAGCACCCTGGGCACTGAAGCTTTCTTT
CDR3aa: CASSTLGTEAFF

v_gene: TRBV7-2
j_gene: TRBJ2-4
d_gene: TRBD1
abundance: many
CDR3nt: TGTGCCAGCAGCTCGATCCCGGGACAGTCTCAGTACTTC
CDR3aa: CASSSIPGQSQYF

v_gene: TRBV7-9
j_gene: TRBJ1-5
d_gene: TRBD1
abundance: .
CDR3nt: TGTGCCAGCAGCTTAACCCGACAGGGTGTAAATCAGCCCCAGCATTTT
CDR3aa: CASSLTRQGVNQPQHF

v_gene: TRBV7-2
j_gene: TRBJ2-5
d_gene: TRBD2
abundance: many
CDR3nt: TGTGCCAGCAGCTTACCCCGACTAGCGGGGAGTAACAGGGAGACCCAGTACTTC
CDR3aa: CASSLPRLAGSNRETQYF

v_gene: TRBV7-2
j_gene: TRBJ2-7
d_gene: TRBD2
abundance: many
CDR3nt: TGTGCCAGCAGCTTATCCCTAGCGGGGGGCTACGAGCAGTACTTC
CDR3aa: CASSLSLAGGYEQYF

v_gene: TRBV24-1
j_gene: TRBJ2-7
d_gene: .
abundance: many
CDR3nt: TGTGCCACCAGTGATTCCCGTAAAGGTCCTACCTACGAGCAGTACTTC
CDR3aa: CATSDSRKGPTYEQYF

v_gene: TRBV6-6
j_gene: TRBJ2-1
d_gene: .
abundance: .
CDR3nt: TGTGCCAGCAGTTACGAGGGGATCGGTGGTGAGCAGTTCTTC
CDR3aa: CASSYEGIGGEQFF

v_gene: TRBV6-1
j_gene: TRBJ2-3
d_gene: .
abundance: few
CDR3nt: TGTGCCAGCAGTCCCAGGGGAAATACGCAGTATTTT
CDR3aa: CASSPRGNTQYF

v_gene: TRBV27
j_gene: TRBJ2-5
d_gene: .
abundance: .
CDR3nt: TGTGCCAGCAGTTTAAGGGCCCGCAGGGAGACCCAGTACTTC
CDR3aa: CASSLRARRETQYF

v_gene: TRBV20-1
j_gene: TRBJ2-4
d_gene: .
abundance: few
CDR3nt: TGCAGTGCTAGTTTCCCGGTTCAAAACATTCAGTACTTC
CDR3aa: CSASFPVQNIQYF

v_gene: TRBV7-8
j_gene: TRBJ2-1
d_gene: TRBD2
abundance: many
CDR3nt: TGTGCCAGCAGCCCCACGCGGGGGTCTGGGGATGAGCAGTTCTTC
CDR3aa: CASSPTRGSGDEQFF

v_gene: TRBV12-3/TRBV12-4
j_gene: TRBJ1-5
d_gene: .
abundance: few
CDR3nt: TGTGCCAGCAGCTATTTTGGGGGCTCGAATCAGCCCCAGCATTTT
CDR3aa: CASSYFGGSNQPQHF

v_gene: TRBV7-2
j_gene: TRBJ1-2
d_gene: TRBD1
abundance: many
CDR3nt: TGTGCCAGCAGCCACGACACTTCCCGACAGGGCGCTGGCTACACCTTC
CDR3aa: CASSHDTSRQGAGYTF

v_gene: TRBV4-1
j_gene: TRBJ1-4
d_gene: TRBD1
abundance: few
CDR3nt: TGCGCCAGCAGCCAAAAAGGGACAGGGAGTAATGAAAAACTGTTTTTT
CDR3aa: CASSQKGTGSNEKLFF

v_gene: TRBV12-3/TRBV12-4
j_gene: TRBJ1-1
d_gene: .
abundance: few
CDR3nt: TGTGCCAGCAGTTTTGGGGGTCATGCTTTCTTT
CDR3aa: CASSFGGHAFF

v_gene: TRBV27
j_gene: TRBJ1-6
d_gene: .
abundance: few
CDR3nt: TGTGCCAGCAGGGGGTCGGGAAATTCACCCCTCCACTTT
CDR3aa: CASRGSGNSPLHF

v_gene: TRBV20-1
j_gene: TRBJ1-4
d_gene: .
abundance: .
CDR3nt: TGCAGTGCTAGCTCCGAACCGGCGGCTAATGAAAAACTGTTTTTT
CDR3aa: CSASSEPAANEKLFF

v_gene: TRBV29-1
j_gene: TRBJ1-4
d_gene: .
abundance: few
CDR3nt: TGCAGCGTTGCGCGAGGGGAAAAACTGTTTTTT
CDR3aa: CSVARGEKLFF

v_gene: TRBV12-3/TRBV12-4
j_gene: TRBJ1-3
d_gene: .
abundance: .
CDR3nt: TGTGCCAGCACCCTGGGGGGAAACACCATATATTTT
CDR3aa: CASTLGGNTIYF

v_gene: TRBV7-8
j_gene: TRBJ2-3
d_gene: .
abundance: many
CDR3nt: TGTGCCAGCACCTACTCCCGTGGACTTAGGGCAGATACGCAGTATTTT
CDR3aa: CASTYSRGLRADTQYF

v_gene: TRBV5-1
j_gene: TRBJ2-1
d_gene: TRBD1
abundance: few
CDR3nt: TGCGCCAGCAGCTTGTCGGGACAGGGGGCTTACAATGAGCAGTTCTTC
CDR3aa: CASSLSGQGAYNEQFF

v_gene: TRBV7-2
j_gene: TRBJ2-3
d_gene: TRBD2
abundance: many
CDR3nt: TGTGCCAGCAGCCAACTAGCGGGAAGCACAGATACGCAGTATTTT
CDR3aa: CASSQLAGSTDTQYF

v_gene: TRBV6-1
j_gene: TRBJ2-5
d_gene: .
abundance: few
CDR3nt: TGTGCCAGCATCAACGAACAGACCCAGTACTTC
CDR3aa: CASINEQTQYF

v_gene: TRBV7-2
j_gene: TRBJ1-2
d_gene: .
abundance: .
CDR3nt: TGTGCCAGCAGAGGGGATGGCTACACCTTC
CDR3aa: CASRGDGYTF

v_gene: TRBV7-8
j_gene: TRBJ2-7
d_gene: TRBD1
abundance: few
CDR3nt: TGTGCCAGCAGCATCAGACCGACAGGGGCCTACGAGCAGTACTTC
CDR3aa: CASSIRPTGAYEQYF

v_gene: TRBV10-3
j_gene: TRBJ2-2
d_gene: .
abundance: .
CDR3nt: TGTGCCATCAGTGCCCTAGGGGGGGCTGACACCGGGGAGCTGTTTTTT
CDR3aa: CAISALGGADTGELFF

v_gene: TRBV2
j_gene: TRBJ2-3
d_gene: TRBD2
abundance: once
CDR3nt: TGTGCCAGCAGTGTGGGACGAGCGGGATCGTCAGATACGCAGTATTTT
CDR3aa: CASSVGRAGSSDTQYF

v_gene: TRBV7-9
j_gene: TRBJ2-3
d_gene: .
abundance: .
CDR3nt: TGTGCCAGCAGCCGGGAACAGCGGACAGATACGCAGTATTTT
CDR3aa: CASSREQRTDTQYF

v_gene: TRBV4-3
j_gene: TRBJ2-7
d_gene: .
abundance: .
CDR3nt: TGCGCCAGCAGCCTGAGAACGACGGAGACCTACGAGCAGTACTTC
CDR3aa: CASSLRTTETYEQYF

v_gene: TRBV18
j_gene: TRBJ2-1
d_gene: .
abundance: .
CDR3nt: TGTGCCAGCTCACGAAATAAGGGGCCGGATGAGCAGTTCTTC
CDR3aa: CASSRNKGPDEQFF

v_gene: TRBV29-1
j_gene: TRBJ2-3
d_gene: .
abundance: many
CDR3nt: TGCAGCGTTGACAACGGGGTTGGGCCAGATACGCAGTATTTT
CDR3aa: CSVDNGVGPDTQYF

v_gene: TRBV6-5
j_gene: TRBJ1-1
d_gene: .
abundance: .
CDR3nt: TGTGCCCGCAGTTCCAGGGACGTCAATGAAGCTTTCTTT
CDR3aa: CARSSRDVNEAFF

v_gene: TRBV12-3/TRBV12-4
j_gene: TRBJ2-3
d_gene: .
abundance: few
CDR3nt: TGTGCCAGCAGGTCAGGCGTAGCGAGAACAGATACGCAGTATTTT
CDR3aa: CASRSGVARTDTQYF

v_gene: TRBV14
j_gene: TRBJ1-4
d_gene: .
abundance: .
CDR3nt: TGTGCCAGCAGCCAAGATGGACGGGGGAATGAAAAACTGTTTTTT
CDR3aa: CASSQDGRGNEKLFF

v_gene: TRBV12-3/TRBV12-4
j_gene: TRBJ1-2
d_gene: .
abundance: .
CDR3nt: TGTGCCAGCACCTCAGGACCTAACTATGGCTACACCTTC
CDR3aa: CASTSGPNYGYTF